This T cell receptor (beta chain) was obtained from a study of T-cell reconstitution after alpha-beta-depleted transplantation in children. A remark on this clonotype: Its antigen remains unknown.

Study-wide results and limits: Once a year had passed after transplant, T-cell counts and diversity came mostly from newly produced T cells. Where alpha-beta T cells came from about two months after transplant was reportedly several hundred expanded graft clones.

During its preparation, the TCRbeta library received unique molecular identifiers. TCRdb reprocessed the PCR reads with MiXCR, giving one entry per CDR3 protein. The sample yields just under 350,000 distinct CDR3 sequences, around 15% seen once. The CDR3 is 15 amino acids. V lost 6 bases and J lost 5; bases outside the gene matches: 5. Germline V gene data show CDR1 as MNHEY and CDR2 as SMNVEV (reference sequence). The receptor was derived from a male patient aged 2-10 years who had a stem cell transplant for acute lymphoblastic leukemia, so the T cells may come from the graft donor. The V gene is TRBV27, the J gene TRBJ2-5, with TRBD2 identical over 14 bases. Sequencing used PBMCs, mostly from graft donor cells, obtained 360 days after TCRalphabeta/CD19-depleted stem cell transplant. The CDR3 DNA reads TGTGCCAGCAGACCCGGGACTAGCGGGAGCGAGACCCAGTACTTC. Translated: CASRPGTSGSETQYF.